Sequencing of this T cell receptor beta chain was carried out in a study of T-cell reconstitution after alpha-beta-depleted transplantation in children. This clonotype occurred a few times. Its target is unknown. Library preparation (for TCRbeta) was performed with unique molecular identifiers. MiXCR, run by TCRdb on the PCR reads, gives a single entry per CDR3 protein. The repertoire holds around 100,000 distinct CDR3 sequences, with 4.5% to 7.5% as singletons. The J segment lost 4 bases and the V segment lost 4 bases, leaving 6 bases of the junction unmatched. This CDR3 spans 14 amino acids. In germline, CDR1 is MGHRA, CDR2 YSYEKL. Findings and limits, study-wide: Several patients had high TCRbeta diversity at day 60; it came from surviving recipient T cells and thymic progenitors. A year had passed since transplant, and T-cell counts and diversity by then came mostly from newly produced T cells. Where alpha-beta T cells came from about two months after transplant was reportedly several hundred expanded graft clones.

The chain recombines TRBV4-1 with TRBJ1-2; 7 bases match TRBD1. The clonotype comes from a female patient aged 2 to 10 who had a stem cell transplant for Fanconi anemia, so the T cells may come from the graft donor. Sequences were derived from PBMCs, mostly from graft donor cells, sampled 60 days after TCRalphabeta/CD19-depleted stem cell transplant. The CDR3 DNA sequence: TGCGCCAGCAGCCCATTACAGGGGATCTATGGCTACACCTTC. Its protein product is CASSPLQGIYGYTF.